Given below is one T cell receptor (beta chain) in context. Its antigen has not been determined. It has no much larger one-base neighbor in the sample; base qualities were not kept. This sample is part of a study of cytomegalovirus exposure and HLA in healthy donors (TCRdb year 2017). General notes on the study: In an earlier analysis of about 560 of the donors, 250 to 300 Gb of sequence data and about 110 million unique TCR beta sequences from 150 million to 200 million T cells were reported. Class I and class II HLA loci were covered by the typing at four-digit resolution. In a later genetic analysis, genome-wide SNP genotypes for about 55% of the roughly 700 donors were used, and that subset was treated as a discovery cohort. Rather than using new phenotypic data, the later analysis identified candidate immune exposures from TCR beta sequences and from how often those sequences occurred across donors. All discovery cohort repertoires had been generated on a single sequencing platform. Alongside the repertoire data, information on donor age, sex, ethnicity and CMV serostatus was compiled. The study combined high-throughput TCR immunosequencing, statistical association of individual TCRs with disease status, and machine learning to predict cytomegalovirus infection status. A later analysis re-analyzed previously published TCR beta repertoires from 600 to 850 donors and added high-resolution HLA genotyping to study TCR occurrence patterns. Typing coverage differed by locus: A, B, C, DRB1 and DQB1 were typed in about 620-630 donors, DQA1 in 500 to 550, DPA1 in around 610, and DPB1 in around 440. The study used immunosequencing to profile the T cell repertoires of around 600 subjects and linked those repertoires to cytomegalovirus serostatus. A separate validation cohort of approximately 130 different subjects was used in addition to the roughly 620-subject first cohort. An early release that covered fewer than 800 HLA-typed donors contained about 300 gigabases of sequencing data and tens of millions of unique TCR sequences. The study was designed to test whether signatures of past pathogen exposure could be identified by cataloging public T cell receptors. Among about 370 genotyped donors of the cohort, an average of around 250,000 unique TCR beta nucleotide sequences was sequenced per donor, of which about 19% were non-productive. Because of strong linkage in the cohort, roughly five DR-DQ haplotypes were treated as single units for association and clustering. An earlier analysis of 587 of the donors used high-throughput TCR beta sequencing to judge whether each TCR beta V gene segment behaved as functional or pseudogenic. Among the approximately 430 genotyped donors, approximately 82% belonged to the genetic ancestry cluster associated with self-reported Caucasian donors.

The cohort consisted of more than 650 healthy bone marrow donors. All cohort members were sampled while nominally healthy, although unrecorded immune exposures were likely present. The donor was CMV seropositive and was included in the group of 250 to 300 seropositive cohort members. A peripheral blood sample was provided by each donor, and peripheral blood mononuclear cells were used for TCR beta sequencing. Genomic DNA was extracted from the blood cell samples with the Qiagen DNeasy Blood Extraction Kit. Library prep was done by the immunoSEQ multiplex PCR assay. A mixture of 60 forward primers for TCR Vbeta segments and 13 reverse primers for TCR Jbeta segments was used in the multiplex PCR. The CDR3 region of rearranged TCR beta genes was amplified from genomic DNA by a multiplex PCR assay. The amplified TCR beta libraries were sequenced on the Illumina HiSeq System as 87-base-pair reads. The authors' analysis ran thus. A later analysis tallied 75 million to 95 million unique TCR beta chains across the approximately 670 repertoires, and about 10 million of those chains were shared by two or more donors. Raw reads were error-corrected and collapsed into unique sequences by a nearest-neighbor algorithm in which closely related sequences were merged to remove PCR and sequencing errors. Alignment of CDR3 sequences to IMGT reference sequences was used to assign V, D and J gene segments. For a sequence to be retained, at least a six-nucleotide match to both a V gene segment and a J gene segment was required. A rearrangement counted as productive if the CDR3 had no stop codons and remained in frame with V and J, and every other rearrangement counted as non-productive. CDR3 was defined by IMGT convention, running from the second conserved V-encoded cysteine to the conserved J-encoded phenylalanine. The earlier analysis of about 590 of the donors excluded sequences that lacked an unambiguous match to a single V gene segment. An earlier analysis of several hundred of the donors called V segments functional above 56.7% productive rearrangements and segregating when the between-donor standard deviation exceeded 5%. To diagnose cytomegalovirus status from the catalog of TCR beta chain sequences, a statistical classification framework was built. A later analysis assigned V and J genes by comparing TCR nucleotide sequences with IMGT/GENE-DB human TR gene sequences. A later analysis assigned CDR3 sequences and most-parsimonious VDJ recombination scenarios with the TCRdist pipeline. In a later analysis, each TCR beta chain was defined by its CDR3 amino acid sequence together with its V-gene family, and reads without a unique V-gene family were excluded. A later analysis removed 550 to 700 highly shared, low-generation-probability nucleotide sequences to deal with suspected cross-contamination and a sequencing artifact. In a later analysis, a clonal expansion index for each public chain was calculated from normalized within-repertoire ranks of inferred template counts. In a later analysis, generation probabilities were computed using a VDJ recombination model fitted to out-of-frame rearrangements, and the results were checked against IGoR. In a later analysis, hypergeometric tests were used to score TCR-TCR, TCR-HLA and TCR-CMV co-occurrence, with a repertoire-size bias correction applied to TCR pairs. A later analysis estimated false discovery rates by permuting HLA or CMV assignments 20 times. In a later analysis, co-occurring TCRs were grouped using DBSCAN, and TCRdist sequence similarity was added for clustering within HLA-allele-positive subsets. Repertoires with fewer than 30,000 or more than 120,000 public chains were left out of co-occurrence clustering, as were about 5 repertoires with anomalous nucleotide sharing. TCRdb retrieved this table from immuneACCESS and kept in-frame rearrangements only. Not all clones are present; in checked studies, unresolved V genes account for under half, and no reason is known for the remainder. The DNA was the basis for D and trimming; V, J and clone size are from that table. In this sample the table shows 80,000 or so clones, over 60% of which occur a single time. Of the sample, over 8.5% falls within the top ten clones.

Paper-wide results and their limitations: The classifier was reported to diagnose cytomegalovirus status with high specificity and sensitivity in both the original cohort and the validation cohort. A later genetic analysis reported fewer N-insertions in productive TCRs among donors in an Asian-associated ancestry cluster than the approximately 670-donor mean. Linkage disequilibrium might explain the correlated functional status among segregating V segments, but an unknown experimental factor could not be excluded. Because HLA typing was unavailable for some donors at each locus, only the typed subset was used in association tests. In an earlier analysis of several hundred of the donors, most TCR beta V segments were observed in productive rearrangements about 87% or about 30% of the time, broadly matching IMGT annotations. A further reported finding was that TCR beta sequences accurately predicted the HLA-A and HLA-B alleles for most subjects in the first cohort. In a later analysis, most CMV-associated TCR beta chains were found to appear HLA-restricted, with HLA associations seemingly driven largely by CMV exposure. A total of around 150 TCR beta chains were listed by the study as associated with cytomegalovirus. Roughly uniform sequencing depth across donors was assumed in presence/absence analyses, although this assumption may not hold. In a later analysis, HLA-associated TCR beta chains were found to be more clonally expanded and to have lower generation probabilities than equally common non-associated chains. While some public TCRs were present in many individuals, most TCR sequences turned up only very rarely across donors. Only TCR beta chains were sequenced in this cohort, and the absence of alpha or paired-chain data limited detectable features. According to a later analysis, TCR association rates differed among HLA loci, with DRB1 alleles showing the most associated TCRs and HLA-C alleles showing the fewest. Several of the top co-occurrence clusters appeared to be linked to parvovirus B19, influenza, CMV and Epstein-Barr virus, according to a later analysis. Because counts were too low, roughly 16 rarely observed V segments, including chromosome 9 orphons, were left out of the earlier analysis of a few hundred of the donors. In vitro tests confirmed that three of the cytomegalovirus-associated TCR beta chains recognize cytomegalovirus antigens. The only immune exposure information available for the cohort was CMV serostatus. A cluster of highly shared sequence variants was judged likely to represent a technical artifact of the sequencing pipeline. In a later genetic analysis, a missense DCLRE1C variant was associated with V-gene and J-gene trimming of TCR beta chains, and the association was replicated in an independent cohort. It was suggested by the authors that the approach could potentially be generalized to other disease states and immunological phenotypes. When HLA alleles, especially DR and DQ, strongly co-occurred, TCR associations were difficult to assign to individual alleles. Specific HLA alleles were associated with 15,000 to 20,000 TCR beta sequences at a false discovery rate of 0.05 in a later analysis.

This clonotype was sampled from a middle-aged woman in good health and CMV-seropositive. Source material: PBMCs.

CDR3 loop: CASSGEGQPQHF. The nucleotides read TGTGCCAGCAGCGGAGAGGGTCAGCCCCAGCATTTT. The chain is encoded by TRBV2 joined to TRBJ1-5, with the D gene call left open. V sheds 6 bases and J sheds 6 bases, leaving 9 bases between their ends. The germline V gene yields SNHLY for CDR1 and FYNNEI for CDR2. The CDR3 spans 12 residues, from the cysteine through the phenylalanine. Solely the CDR3 DNA is kept, with 36 bases framed from the first base.